The clone carrying this T cell receptor (beta chain) was observed a few times. Its matching antigen is unknown. A single record per CDR3 protein comes from TCRdb applying MiXCR to the reads. The data contain roughly 320,000 distinct CDR3 sequences, about 9.1% of them singletons. The data originate from a study of T cell repertoires in cytomegalovirus infection. Overall study: CMV infection plus the matching HLA type was flagged by public TCR beta signatures.

Whole-study results and caveats: Pooled public TCR beta family frequency picked out CMV carriers with the relevant HLA. Within the response measured ex vivo, HLA-C-restricted CMV-specific TCR beta clonotypes were dominant.

The CDR3 has 16 residues. V shed 4 bases, J shed 0 bases, and the junction held 8 bases outside the gene matches. The germline V gene has CDR1 LGHDT and CDR2 YNNKEL (reference sequence). This sequence originates from a human donor in good health (CMV status not recorded). Some clones in this sample may be carry-over from other donors' samples. The V call is TRBV3-1, the J call TRBJ1-1; 7 positions agree with TRBD1. What was sequenced was PBMCs. For the CDR3, the DNA is TGTGCCAGCAGCCGGCAGGGGGGGGCGTTGAACACTGAAGCTTTCTTT. Encoded protein: CASSRQGGALNTEAFF.